This TCR beta chain was profiled in a study of OX40 agonist ivuxolimab in advanced cancers. Notes on the study in general: A proportion of nonresponders additionally exhibited low normalized T-cell clonal expansion.

Trimming cost V 9 bases and J 2 bases; bases outside gene matches: 10. The CDR3 spans 15 residues. Germline values: CDR1 MNHNS, CDR2 SASEGT. Measured with immunoSEQ multiplex PCR; TCRdb has only the in-frame clones, and not every one. The table has about 68,000 clones, approximately 90% seen once. This clone was seen a few times. What it binds is not known. The sample was CD4+ or CD8+ T cells sorted from blood, taken in a trial of the OX40 agonist ivuxolimab. This receptor was taken from an adult with an advanced solid tumor such as melanoma, head and neck, liver or kidney cancer. The chain has TRBV6-1 and TRBJ2-5; 9 positions agree with TRBD2. Written as DNA, the CDR3 is TGTGCCAGTTCGCCAGGACTAGCGTTTCAAGAGACCCAGTACTTC. Protein product: CASSPGLAFQETQYF.